This T cell receptor beta chain appears in the sequencing data of a study of blood T cell repertoires in COVID-19. Study information: Samples representing acute and convalescent COVID-19 were sourced from the United States, Italy and Spain. Sources were T cells, B-cell-depleted T cells, or PBMCs; the material itself was cDNA or gDNA.

This clone was seen a single time. Original methodology: By means of reference gene primer amplification, nucleated cell counts were estimated. The data were produced by immunoSEQ multiplex PCR, yet TCRdb's version contains in-frame clones alone and is incomplete. V and J calls and clone size are copied from that table; D and trimming were computed from the DNA. The table records over 250,000 clones, 75% to 90% of them present only once. This TCR derives from a man over 45 with acute or convalescent COVID-19. The source material was peripheral blood.

CDR3 residues: CAINRSGTAATEAFF. The CDR3 nucleotides read TGTGCCATCAACAGGTCCGGGACAGCGGCCACTGAAGCTTTCTTT. The chain combines TRBV10-3 with TRBJ1-1; 7 bases fit TRBD1. The CDR3 contains 15 residues. Germline V gene sequence: CDR1 ENHRY, CDR2 SYGVKD. Trimming removed 7 bases from V and 4 bases from J; junction bases left unmatched: 12.